This TCR beta chain appears in the sequencing data of a study of T cell repertoires in breast cancer (TCRdb year 2016). In terms of the full investigation: Tumors, lymph nodes and peripheral blood lymphocytes from breast cancer patients, as well as peripheral blood from healthy control donors, were profiled. Nine healthy donors, of an age range similar to that of the patients, were included as controls. Tumor-free lymph nodes were processed without enzymatic digestion, and blood samples were separated by Ficoll. ER+/PR+ status was present in the majority of the approximately 23 patient tumors that were analyzed for shared TCRs. On average, approximately 500,000 sequences per sample and approximately 9.5 reads per input cell were obtained by sequencing. Because breast cancer has a low mutational burden and rarely has common mutations, the study reasoned that TCRs shared between breast cancer patients would target shared antigens. Tumors and tumor-involved lymph nodes were minced and digested with Liberase and DNase, then filtered through 70-um and 40-um filters. General findings and caveats noted by the study authors: Because transcript abundance and primer differences skewed clone recovery, emulsion RT-PCR was regarded as qualitative rather than quantitative. Tumor-involved sentinel lymph nodes shared about fourfold more TCRs with matched tumor repertoires than tumor-free nodes (around 8% versus 2.1%). Shared TCRs were encoded by various nucleotide sequences, which suggests selection and expansion based on antigen. Genuine antitumor clones may have been missed because singleton TCRs were discarded and only part of each tumor was sampled. Under 20 TCR pairs were shared across seven or more patient tumors and were rarely found in control blood, which suggests possible tumor specificity.

The study used an expanded emulsion RT-PCR method with primers for all TCR V genes to analyze paired alpha-beta TCRs of CD8+ T cells. Before emulsion RT-PCR, CD8+ T cells were isolated with a CD8 positive selection kit and incubated overnight in 10 IU/mL IL-2. Worth noting for this clonotype: Its antigen is still unknown. No base quality information exists; no much larger clone differs at one position.

The library was built by means of emulsion pairing. Unpaired genes were suppressed by a second nested PCR containing blocking oligos, after which a third nested PCR added Illumina adaptors and barcodes. Each emulsion RT-PCR master mix held roughly 4,500-260,000 T cells and included C-region, Stepout and V-region primers. The emulsions were generated using the Micellula Emulsion and Purification Kit, and the RT-PCR was run with Qiagen OneStep RT-PCR reagents. The pooled libraries were sequenced on an Illumina MiSeq using paired-end 2 x 250 reads. As for the original processing: In Galaxy, read pairs were joined and then clipped at the engineered overlap into separate alpha and beta files, and any unclipped reads were discarded. Alpha-beta pairs were assigned with CompleteTCR, a MiTCR-based pipeline that links chains sharing read cluster identifiers using an R script. TCR sequences that were observed only once, about 1-3.4% of the total, were removed as potential sequencing errors. The public reads were run again by TCRdb, first through fastp at Q25 and then through MiXCR, and only productive beta chains were kept. Identical CDR3 protein sequences are pooled into one entry, listed with their most common genes and DNA. The V and J calls and clone size are TCRdb's, not the authors'. The sample table holds a few hundred distinct CDR3 sequences, of which around 30% were seen once. The ten largest clones capture roughly 69% of the sample.

The receptor was derived from a pool of human donors with breast cancer or a healthy control (not recorded which). Sequencing input: CD8+ T cells.

Here is the DNA: TGTGCCAGCAGTAGTCGGGACAGTGTGAACACCGGGGAGCTGTTTTTT. This is translated as CASSSRDSVNTGELFF. The chain is assembled from TRBV6-2 or TRBV6-3 and TRBJ2-2; 7 bases in the middle match TRBD1. Reading from cysteine to phenylalanine, the CDR3 counts 16 amino acids. Left in the record is the CDR3 DNA by itself, 48 bases read in frame from the first base. Relative to germline, V is missing 5 bases and J is missing 1 base, with 7 bases of the junction outside any gene match. CDR1 and CDR2 are drawn from the germline V gene: MNHEY, SVGEGT.